This entry describes one T cell receptor beta chain. This specimen comes from a study of shared clonotypes between healthy human individuals. The repertoire was sequenced with immunoSEQ multiplex PCR; TCRdb's copy has only in-frame clones and lacks some. This sample has around 1.6 million clones, with 95% to 99% found just once. The CDR3 sequence is 19 residues long. V lost 1 base and J 1 base, leaving 17 bases between the germline ends. Germline V CDR1 and CDR2: SGHTA, FQGNSA. The sample consisted of naive CD4+ T cells sorted from blood. As to subset: CD45RA+ positively selected. The gene calls are TRBV7-2 and TRBJ2-6; no definite D call. This sequence was found in a man under 40 in good health. The chain's CDR3 is CASSLGPRPRSSGANVLTF. The CDR3 nucleotides read TGTGCCAGCAGCTTAGGGCCTCGGCCCCGCTCTTCTGGGGCCAACGTCCTGACTTTC.